This T cell receptor (beta chain) was captured by sequencing in a study of blood T cell repertoires in COVID-19. Across the study: COVID-19 samples from acute and convalescent phases originated in the United States, Italy and Spain. T cells, B-cell-depleted T cells, or PBMCs provided the cDNA or gDNA that served as material.

Germline V gives CDR1 LNHNV, CDR2 YYDKDF (reference sequence). The CDR3 runs 13 residues. Trimming stripped 0 bases from V and 12 bases from J, with 12 bases between. Original processing notes: Reference gene primer amplification gave estimated nucleated cell counts. The data were produced by immunoSEQ multiplex PCR, yet TCRdb's version contains in-frame clones alone and is incomplete. The V and J calls and clone size were taken over from that table, and D and trimming were inferred from the DNA. The table records about 180,000 clones, over 75% of them present only once. The specimen was peripheral blood. This chain links TRBV15 with TRBJ2-1, with TRBD1 as a possible D gene (5 bases). This TCR was recovered from a man aged 55 to 70 with acute or convalescent COVID-19. CDR3 region: CATSRDPDQGQFF. For the CDR3, the DNA is TGTGCCACCAGCAGAGATCCAGACCAGGGGCAGTTCTTC.